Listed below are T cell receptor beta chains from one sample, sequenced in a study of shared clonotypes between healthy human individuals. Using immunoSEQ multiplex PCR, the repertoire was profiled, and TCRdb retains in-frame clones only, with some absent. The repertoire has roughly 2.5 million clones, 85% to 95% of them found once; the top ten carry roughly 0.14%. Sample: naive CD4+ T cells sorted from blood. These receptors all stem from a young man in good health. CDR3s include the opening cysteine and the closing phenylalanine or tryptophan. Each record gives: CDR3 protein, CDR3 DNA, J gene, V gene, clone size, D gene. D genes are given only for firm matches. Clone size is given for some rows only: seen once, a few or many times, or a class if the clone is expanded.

CASSLTRGQGNTEAFF	TGTGCCAGCAGTTTAACACGGGGGCAGGGGAACACTGAAGCTTTCTTT	TRBJ1-1	TRBV28	.	.
CASSLSTGSYEQYF	TGCGCCAGCAGCTTGAGCACCGGCTCCTACGAGCAGTACTTC	TRBJ2-7	TRBV5-1	.	.
CASRRGNYGYTF	TGTGCCAGCAGGCGGGGTAACTATGGCTACACCTTC	TRBJ1-2	TRBV6-6	.	.
CASDTGTGRFSNQPQHF	TGTGCCAGTGACACCGGGACAGGGCGTTTTAGCAATCAGCCCCAGCATTTT	TRBJ1-5	TRBV19	few	TRBD1
CASSPREGNTEAFF	TGTGCCAGCTCACCGAGAGAGGGAAACACTGAAGCTTTCTTT	TRBJ1-1	TRBV18	.	.
CASSYRVRNEQYF	TGTGCCAGCAGTTACAGGGTAAGAAACGAGCAGTACTTC	TRBJ2-7	TRBV6-6	.	.
CASSSGLATGLELFF	TGTGCTAGCAGCTCGGGACTAGCGACGGGTCTGGAGCTGTTTTTT	TRBJ2-2	TRBV7-7	.	TRBD2
CASSQPQLGAKNIQYF	TGTGCCAGCAGCCAACCGCAGTTAGGAGCCAAAAACATTCAGTACTTC	TRBJ2-4	TRBV7-2	.	.
CASSLGLDTNTGELFF	TGTGCCAGCAGCTTGGGGCTAGACACAAACACCGGGGAGCTGTTTTTT	TRBJ2-2	TRBV7-2	.	.
CASFTGSNSGANVLTF	TGTGCCAGCTTTACAGGGTCGAACTCTGGGGCCAACGTCCTGACTTTC	TRBJ2-6	TRBV28	.	.
CASSPPSTGYEQYF	TGTGCCAGCTCACCCCCTTCGACAGGATACGAGCAGTACTTC	TRBJ2-7	TRBV18	.	.
CGMGRGYNEQFF	TGCGGGATGGGGCGGGGGTACAATGAGCAGTTCTTC	TRBJ2-1	TRBV29-1	.	TRBD2
CASSDRQGSFSYNEQFF	TGTGCCAGCAGCGACCGACAGGGATCATTTTCCTACAATGAGCAGTTCTTC	TRBJ2-1	TRBV11-1	.	TRBD1
CASRDRLFYNSPLHF	TGTGCCAGCAGGGACAGGCTTTTCTATAATTCACCCCTCCACTTT	TRBJ1-6	TRBV27	.	TRBD1
CASSLALAGGHVDTQYF	TGTGCCAGCAGCTTAGCGCTAGCGGGGGGGCACGTAGATACGCAGTATTTT	TRBJ2-3	TRBV11-2	.	TRBD2
CASSLGPYNTGELFF	TGTGCCAGCAGTTTAGGTCCTTATAACACCGGGGAGCTGTTTTTT	TRBJ2-2	TRBV27	.	.
CARSVDSEQYF	TGTGCCAGAAGCGTGGACAGTGAGCAGTACTTC	TRBJ2-7	TRBV7-5	.	.
CASARGADTQYF	TGTGCCAGCGCAAGGGGAGCAGATACGCAGTATTTT	TRBJ2-3	TRBV9	.	.
CASSYTAGRGYEQYF	TGTGCCAGCAGTTACACGGCAGGTAGAGGGTACGAGCAGTACTTC	TRBJ2-7	TRBV6-5	.	.
CASPKALAIYNEQFF	TGCGCCAGCCCAAAGGCACTAGCGATCTACAATGAGCAGTTCTTC	TRBJ2-1	TRBV4-3	.	TRBD2
CASRGTSGITDTQYF	TGTGCCAGCAGGGGGACTAGCGGGATCACAGATACGCAGTATTTT	TRBJ2-3	TRBV6-6	.	TRBD2
CASSTTGSEAFF	TGTGCCAGCTCAACGACAGGGTCTGAAGCTTTCTTT	TRBJ1-1	TRBV18	.	TRBD1
CARSCVDNSPLHF	TGTGCCAGAAGCTGCGTAGATAATTCACCCCTCCACTTT	TRBJ1-6	TRBV5-3	.	.
CASSSFRDSADQPQHF	TGTGCCAGCAGCTCCTTCCGGGACAGCGCTGATCAGCCCCAGCATTTT	TRBJ1-5	TRBV5-6	.	TRBD1
CASSRNTRAQDEQFF	TGTGCCAGCTCACGGAATACGAGGGCCCAGGATGAGCAGTTCTTC	TRBJ2-1	TRBV18	.	.
CASSYSTERTYGYTF	TGTGCCAGCAGTTACTCGACAGAACGGACTTATGGCTACACCTTC	TRBJ1-2	TRBV6-6	.	.
CASSTGQGVSYEQYF	TGTGCCAGTAGTACGGGACAGGGAGTGTCCTACGAGCAGTACTTC	TRBJ2-7	TRBV19	.	TRBD1
CASSQDLGGLNQPQHF	TGCGCCAGCAGCCAGGATTTGGGGGGCCTCAATCAGCCCCAGCATTTT	TRBJ1-5	TRBV4-1	few	.
CASSAGGRYVEQYF	TGTGCCAGCAGCGCAGGGGGGCGGTACGTCGAGCAGTACTTC	TRBJ2-7	TRBV5-6	.	.
CASTTGGQYGYTF	TGTGCCAGCACCACAGGGGGGCAGTATGGCTACACCTTC	TRBJ1-2	TRBV28	.	TRBD1
CASSLGQNTEAFF	TGTGCCAGCAGCTTAGGGCAGAACACTGAAGCTTTCTTT	TRBJ1-1	TRBV7-9	few	.
CASSPREGGHNEQFF	TGTGCCAGCAGCCCGCGGGAGGGGGGCCACAATGAGCAGTTCTTC	TRBJ2-1	TRBV5-4	.	TRBD2
CASSWDRAAGELFF	TGTGCCAGCAGCTGGGACAGGGCGGCCGGGGAGCTGTTTTTT	TRBJ2-2	TRBV7-9	.	TRBD1
CSVDRDRKSEQFF	TGCAGCGTGGACCGGGACAGAAAGTCTGAGCAGTTCTTC	TRBJ2-1	TRBV29-1	.	TRBD1
CASSYSGSSYEQFF	TGCGCCAGCAGCTATAGCGGGAGTAGCTATGAGCAGTTCTTC	TRBJ2-1	TRBV5-1	.	TRBD2
CASSYTGIYEQYF	TGTGCCAGCAGCTATACAGGGATCTACGAGCAGTACTTC	TRBJ2-7	TRBV7-2	.	.
CASSMTRSTDTQYF	TGTGCCAGTAGTATGACCCGGAGCACAGATACGCAGTATTTT	TRBJ2-3	TRBV19	.	.
CSVGTGEQPQHF	TGCAGCGTCGGGACAGGGGAACAGCCCCAGCATTTT	TRBJ1-5	TRBV29-1	.	TRBD1
CASSPTGGKDTQYF	TGCGCCAGCAGCCCAACCGGGGGCAAAGATACGCAGTATTTT	TRBJ2-3	TRBV5-1	.	.
CASAPGNYGYTF	TGTGCCAGCGCTCCGGGAAACTATGGCTACACCTTC	TRBJ1-2	TRBV6-1	.	.
CASLGGQNSPLHF	TGTGCCAGCCTCGGGGGGCAGAATTCACCCCTCCACTTT	TRBJ1-6	TRBV28	.	.
CASSYGARGFNSPLHF	TGTGCCAGCAGTTACGGGGCCAGGGGGTTTAATTCACCCCTCCACTTT	TRBJ1-6	TRBV6-5	once	TRBD1
CASSRGTSGDNEQFF	TGTGCCAGCAGCAGAGGGACTAGCGGGGACAATGAGCAGTTCTTC	TRBJ2-1	TRBV7-8	.	TRBD2
CASSLDRGDTQYF	TGTGCCAGCAGCTTAGATAGGGGAGATACGCAGTATTTT	TRBJ2-3	TRBV5-4	.	.
CASSFPRFGTDTQYF	TGTGCCAGCAGCTTCCCGCGGTTTGGCACAGATACGCAGTATTTT	TRBJ2-3	TRBV7-9	.	.
CASSQVRGEEQYF	TGCGCCAGCAGCCAAGTTAGGGGCGAGGAGCAGTACTTC	TRBJ2-7	TRBV4-1	once	.
CASSPGLAGAGDTQYF	TGTGCTAGCAGCCCGGGACTAGCGGGGGCGGGAGATACGCAGTATTTT	TRBJ2-3	TRBV7-7	.	TRBD2
CAISQSSGSSETQYF	TGTGCCATCAGCCAATCTAGCGGGAGTAGTGAGACCCAGTACTTC	TRBJ2-5	TRBV10-3	.	TRBD2
CASRSTAGTNEQFF	TGTGCCAGCAGGTCAACGGCGGGAACGAATGAGCAGTTCTTC	TRBJ2-1	TRBV7-2	.	.
CASSLQVNTEAFF	TGTGCCAGCAGTTTACAGGTGAACACTGAAGCTTTCTTT	TRBJ1-1	TRBV2	.	.
CASSLGAGVEEFF	TGTGCCAGCAGCTTAGGAGCGGGAGTTGAGGAGTTCTTC	TRBJ2-1	TRBV7-2	.	TRBD2
CASSPWTSGRTQPLYF	TGTGCCAGCTCACCATGGACTAGCGGGAGAACCCAACCTTTGTATTTT	TRBJ2-3	TRBV18	once	TRBD2
CASSSPLAGGPTDTQYF	TGTGCCAGCAGTTCACCCCTGGCGGGAGGGCCAACAGATACGCAGTATTTT	TRBJ2-3	TRBV27	.	TRBD2
CAWSTLAGAPLYEQYF	TGTGCCTGGAGTACCCTAGCGGGAGCCCCCCTCTACGAGCAGTACTTC	TRBJ2-7	TRBV30	once	TRBD2
CASSWGGIDSTDTQYF	TGCGCCAGCAGCTGGGGAGGAATCGATAGCACAGATACGCAGTATTTT	TRBJ2-3	TRBV5-1	.	.
CASSDRVGNTIYF	TGTGCCAGCTCCGACAGGGTTGGAAACACCATATATTTT	TRBJ1-3	TRBV19	.	TRBD1
CASCVRGPNTEAFF	TGCGCCAGTTGCGTCAGGGGGCCGAACACTGAAGCTTTCTTT	TRBJ1-1	TRBV5-1	.	TRBD1
CASSLGVDLTQPQHF	TGTGCCAGCAGCTTAGGGGTGGACTTGACTCAGCCCCAGCATTTT	TRBJ1-5	TRBV7-2	.	.
CASRTQGADYQPQHF	TGTGCCAGCAGGACCCAGGGGGCGGATTATCAGCCCCAGCATTTT	TRBJ1-5	TRBV28	few	TRBD1
CASSMRQGTSGTDTQYF	TGTGCCAGCAGCATGCGACAGGGGACTTCTGGCACAGATACGCAGTATTTT	TRBJ2-3	TRBV21-1	.	.